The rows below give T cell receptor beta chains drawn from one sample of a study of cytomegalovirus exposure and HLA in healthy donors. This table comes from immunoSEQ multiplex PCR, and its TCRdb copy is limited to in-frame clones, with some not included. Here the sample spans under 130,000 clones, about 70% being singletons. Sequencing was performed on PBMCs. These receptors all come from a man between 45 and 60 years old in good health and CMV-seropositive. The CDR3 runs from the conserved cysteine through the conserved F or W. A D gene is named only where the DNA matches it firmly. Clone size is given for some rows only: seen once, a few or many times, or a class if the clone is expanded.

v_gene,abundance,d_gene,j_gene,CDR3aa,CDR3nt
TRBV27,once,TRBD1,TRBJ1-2,CASSRTGVGYGYTF,TGTGCCAGCAGTAGAACAGGGGTAGGCTATGGCTACACCTTC
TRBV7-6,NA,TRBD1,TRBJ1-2,CASSPTGNYGYTF,TGTGCCAGCAGCCCGACAGGGAACTATGGCTACACCTTC
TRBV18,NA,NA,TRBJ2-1,CASSPVSAGSGYNEQFF,TGTGCCAGCTCACCTGTGTCTGCCGGGAGTGGTTACAATGAGCAGTTCTTC
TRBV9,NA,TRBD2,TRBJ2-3,CASSGLAGAPDTQYF,TGTGCCAGCAGCGGACTAGCGGGAGCCCCAGATACGCAGTATTTT
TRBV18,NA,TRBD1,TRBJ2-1,CASRPGQGARNEQFF,TGTGCCAGCCGTCCGGGACAGGGGGCGAGGAATGAGCAGTTCTTC
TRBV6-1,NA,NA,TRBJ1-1,CASSDWEGRDTEAFF,TGTGCCAGCAGTGATTGGGAGGGAAGGGACACTGAAGCTTTCTTT
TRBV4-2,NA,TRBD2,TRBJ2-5,CASSQDGGDQETQYF,TGTGCCAGCAGCCAAGATGGGGGGGACCAAGAGACCCAGTACTTC
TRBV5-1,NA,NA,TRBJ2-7,CASRDGAYEQYF,TGCGCCAGCAGAGACGGGGCCTACGAGCAGTACTTC
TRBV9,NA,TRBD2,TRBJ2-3,CATAMGGFEDTQYF,TGTGCCACCGCCATGGGGGGGTTCGAAGATACGCAGTATTTT
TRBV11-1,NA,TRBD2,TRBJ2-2,CASSLVLATGELFF,TGTGCCAGCAGCTTAGTACTAGCGACCGGGGAGCTGTTTTTT
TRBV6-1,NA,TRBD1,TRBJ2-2,CASSDGTETGELFF,TGTGCCAGCAGTGATGGGACAGAGACCGGGGAGCTGTTTTTT
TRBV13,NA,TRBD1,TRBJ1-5,CASSLSGGDWSNQPQHF,TGTGCCAGCAGCTTATCAGGGGGCGATTGGAGCAATCAGCCCCAGCATTTT
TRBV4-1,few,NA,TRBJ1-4,CASSHLSGGEKLFF,TGCGCCAGCAGCCATCTCTCCGGGGGTGAAAAACTGTTTTTT
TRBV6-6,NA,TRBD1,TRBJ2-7,CASSPSSTGGAYF,TGTGCCAGCAGTCCTTCCTCCACAGGGGGCGCGTACTTC
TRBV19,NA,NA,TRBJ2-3,CASTRGVQTTDTQYF,TGTGCCAGTACCCGTGGTGTACAGACCACAGATACGCAGTATTTT
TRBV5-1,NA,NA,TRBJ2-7,CASSWSGSSYEQYF,TGCGCCAGCAGCTGGTCAGGAAGCTCCTACGAGCAGTACTTC
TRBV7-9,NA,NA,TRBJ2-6,CASLPSAGANVLTF,TGTGCCAGCCTTCCGAGCGCTGGGGCCAACGTCCTGACTTTC
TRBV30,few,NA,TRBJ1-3,CAWSGSESSGNTIYF,TGTGCCTGGAGTGGTTCGGAGAGCTCTGGAAACACCATATATTTT
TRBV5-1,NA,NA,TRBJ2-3,CASSLEGADTQYF,TGCGCCAGCAGCTTGGAAGGGGCAGATACGCAGTATTTT
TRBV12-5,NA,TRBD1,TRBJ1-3,CASGPDRGPGNTIYF,TGTGCTAGTGGCCCGGACAGGGGGCCTGGAAACACCATATATTTT
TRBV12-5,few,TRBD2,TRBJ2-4,CASGLVSGGMNIQYF,TGTGCTAGTGGTTTGGTGAGCGGGGGGATGAACATTCAGTACTTC
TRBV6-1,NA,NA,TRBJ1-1,CASSVEGGAQAFF,TGTGCCAGCAGTGTGGAGGGTGGAGCACAGGCTTTCTTT
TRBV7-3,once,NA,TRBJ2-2,CASSPPGAGGSGELFF,TGTGCCAGCAGCCCCCCAGGAGCAGGAGGTTCGGGGGAGCTGTTTTTT
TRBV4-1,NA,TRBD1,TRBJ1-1,CASSQDESQGANTEAFF,TGCGCCAGCAGCCAAGATGAGAGCCAGGGGGCGAACACTGAAGCTTTCTTT
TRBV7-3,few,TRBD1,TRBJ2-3,CASSSGQGTDTQYF,TGTGCCAGCAGCTCCGGACAGGGGACAGATACGCAGTATTTT
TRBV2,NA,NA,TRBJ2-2,CASSEQGNAGELFF,TGTGCCAGCAGTGAACAGGGGAACGCCGGGGAGCTGTTTTTT
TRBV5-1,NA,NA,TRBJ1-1,CASSLAGGGFMNTEAFF,TGCGCCAGCAGCTTGGCCGGGGGGGGTTTTATGAACACTGAAGCTTTCTTT
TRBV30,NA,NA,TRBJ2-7,CAWSVYFPYEQYF,TGTGCCTGGAGTGTTTACTTCCCCTACGAGCAGTACTTC
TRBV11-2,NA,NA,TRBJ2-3,CASSLESRGFSTDTQYF,TGTGCCAGCAGCTTAGAGTCTCGGGGATTCAGCACAGATACGCAGTATTTT
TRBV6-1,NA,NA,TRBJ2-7,CASSFSVSYEQYF,TGTGCCAGCAGTTTTTCGGTATCCTACGAGCAGTACTTC
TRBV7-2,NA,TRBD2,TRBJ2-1,CASSPQGLLHNEQFF,TGTGCCAGCAGCCCCCAGGGACTACTGCACAATGAGCAGTTCTTC
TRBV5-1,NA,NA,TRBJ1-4,CASSPVGVGNEKLFF,TGCGCCAGCAGCCCCGTCGGGGTGGGCAATGAAAAACTGTTTTTT
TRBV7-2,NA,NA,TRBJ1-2,CASSPVVSGYGYTF,TGTGCCAGCAGCCCTGTGGTTTCCGGCTATGGCTACACCTTC
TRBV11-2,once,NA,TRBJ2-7,CASGPGQSSYEQYF,TGTGCCAGCGGACCTGGACAGAGCTCCTACGAGCAGTACTTC
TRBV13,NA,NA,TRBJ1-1,CASSFLTGSPHTEAFF,TGTGCCAGCAGCTTCCTGACAGGTTCCCCACACACTGAAGCTTTCTTT
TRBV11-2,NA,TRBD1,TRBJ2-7,CASSLEGGDRGYEQYF,TGTGCCAGCAGCTTAGAGGGGGGGGACAGGGGCTACGAGCAGTACTTC
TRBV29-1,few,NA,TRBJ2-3,CSADSGVTDTQYF,TGCAGCGCTGACTCGGGAGTCACAGATACGCAGTATTTT
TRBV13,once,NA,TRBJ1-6,CASSLNRVNSPLHF,TGTGCCAGCAGCTTAAACAGGGTCAACTCACCCCTCCACTTT
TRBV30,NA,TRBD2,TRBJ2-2,CAWSVPGSGRIYTGELFF,TGTGCCTGGAGTGTACCTGGAAGCGGGAGGATATACACCGGGGAGCTGTTTTTT
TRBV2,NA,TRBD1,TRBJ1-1,CASSLRGRGTEAFF,TGTGCCAGCAGTCTAAGGGGGCGAGGAACTGAAGCTTTCTTT